This T cell receptor beta chain derives from a study of cytomegalovirus exposure and HLA in healthy donors. Profiled with immunoSEQ multiplex PCR; TCRdb holds only in-frame clones, not every one. The sample lists 200,000 or so clones; 85% to 95% were seen once. The TCR comes from a woman in her late teens or twenties in good health and CMV-seronegative. The sequencing sample was made of PBMCs.

The CDR3 protein is CASSLMRSSYNSPLHF. CDR3 nucleotide sequence: TGTGCCAGCAGCTTAATGAGGAGCTCCTATAATTCACCCCTCCACTTT. The chain employs TRBV7-2 and TRBJ1-6; no clear D gene. The germline V and J ends were trimmed by 2 bases and 0 bases, with 8 bases remaining between them. The CDR3 is made up of 16 amino acids. Looked up from germline, CDR1 is SGHTA and CDR2 is FQGNSA. Full variable domain (outside the CDR3, taken from reference TRBV7-2 and TRBJ1-6): GAGVSQSPSNKVTEKGKDVELRCDPISGHTALYWYRQSLGQGLEFLIYFQGNSAPDKSGLPSDRFSAERTGGSVSTLTIQRTQQEDSAVYLCASSLMRSSYNSPLHFGNGTRLTVT.